This paragraph reports one TCR beta chain. This entry comes from a study of CD8 T cells in Susac syndrome. The authors reverse transcribed roughly 0.5 to 1 ug RNA with random hexamers. Amplification of TCR beta CDR3 was carried out by immunoSEQ multiplex PCR, which covered 54 Vbeta and 13 Jbeta segments. TCRdb analysed the immunoSEQ multiplex PCR reads with MiXCR anew, one entry per CDR3 protein. The table lists some 160,000 distinct CDR3 sequences, approximately 95% of them singletons. This CDR3 comprises 15 residues. The V gene's germline CDR1 is PRHDT and CDR2 FYEKMQ (reference sequence). V lost 6 bases and J lost 2, with 14 bases in between.

J is TRBJ1-3 and V is TRBV13; the D is unclear. This TCR was recovered from a human donor with multiple sclerosis. Input material: CD8+ T cells from PBMCs. The CDR3 here is CASSPSLVAGNTIYF. In DNA, the CDR3 is TGTGCCAGCAGTCCGTCCCTAGTCGCTGGAAACACCATATATTTT.